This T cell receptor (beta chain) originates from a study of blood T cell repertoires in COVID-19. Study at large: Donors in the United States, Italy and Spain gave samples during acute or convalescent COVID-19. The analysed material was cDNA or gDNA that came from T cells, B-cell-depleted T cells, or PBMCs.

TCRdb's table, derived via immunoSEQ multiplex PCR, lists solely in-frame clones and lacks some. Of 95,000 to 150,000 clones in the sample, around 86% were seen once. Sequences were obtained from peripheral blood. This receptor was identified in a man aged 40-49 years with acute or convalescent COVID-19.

DNA of the CDR3: TGTGCCAGCAGCTTAACGGTCCTGGGCAATCAGCCCCAGCATTTT. Protein product: CASSLTVLGNQPQHF. This rearrangement joins TRBV7-2 to TRBJ1-5; D uncertain. The CDR3 runs 15 residues. Germline lookup yields CDR1 SGHTA and CDR2 FQGNSA. Trimming took off 2 bases at V and 2 bases at J, with 10 bases between the two ends.